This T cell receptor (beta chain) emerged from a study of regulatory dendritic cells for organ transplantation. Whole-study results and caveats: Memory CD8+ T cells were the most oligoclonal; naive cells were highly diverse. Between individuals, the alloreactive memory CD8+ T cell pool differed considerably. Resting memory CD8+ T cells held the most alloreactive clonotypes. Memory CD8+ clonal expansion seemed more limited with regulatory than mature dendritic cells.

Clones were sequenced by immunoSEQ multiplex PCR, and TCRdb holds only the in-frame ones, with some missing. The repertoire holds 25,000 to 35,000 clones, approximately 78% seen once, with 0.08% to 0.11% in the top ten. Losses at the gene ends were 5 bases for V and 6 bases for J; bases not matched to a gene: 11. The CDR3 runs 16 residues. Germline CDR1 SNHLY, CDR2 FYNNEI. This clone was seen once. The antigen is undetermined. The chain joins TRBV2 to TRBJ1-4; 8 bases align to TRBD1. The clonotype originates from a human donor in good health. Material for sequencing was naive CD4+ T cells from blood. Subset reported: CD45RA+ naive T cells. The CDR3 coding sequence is TGTGCCAGCAGTCTCCAGGGGGCGTTGGTAGATGAAAAACTGTTTTTT. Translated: CASSLQGALVDEKLFF.